The source of this T cell receptor beta chain is a study of OX40 agonist ivuxolimab in advanced cancers. This clone was found a few times. Within the sample, other DNA sequences also encode this same CDR3. Sequenced by immunoSEQ multiplex PCR; TCRdb stores in-frame clones only, minus some. The table has tens of thousands of clones, roughly 84% seen once. Sequencing was performed on CD4+ or CD8+ T cells sorted from blood, taken in a trial of the OX40 agonist ivuxolimab. This receptor was obtained from an adult with an advanced solid tumor such as melanoma, head and neck, liver or kidney cancer.

CDR3 nucleotide sequence: TGCAGCGTTCCGGGGAACACTGAAGCTTTCTTT. Amino acids: CSVPGNTEAFF. The V gene is TRBV29-1, the J gene TRBJ1-1; no definite D call. There are 11 residues in the CDR3. Trimming shortened V by 5 bases and J by 1 base, and 5 bases separated the two germline ends. Germline CDR1 is SQVTM and CDR2 is ANQGSEA.